This TCR beta chain was identified during a study of Graves' ophthalmopathy and Graves' hyperthyroidism. Study results and limitations: Clonotypes were expanded in thyroid at above 0.001 frequency, and most also appeared in blood.

Clinical symptoms and serum thyroxine were used for diagnosis; TRAb, thyroid ultrasound and orbital computed tomography were also relied on. RNA transcripts were the source from which TCR beta CDR3 regions were amplified. Following a first-round RT-PCR that used HTBI primers, a second-round multiplex PCR was carried out. TCRdb itself ran the multiplex PCR reads through MiXCR, one entry per CDR3 protein. The sample lists some 150,000 distinct CDR3 sequences, about two fifths occurring once. For this clonotype: Its target is unknown.

The V gene lost 2 bases and the J gene lost 3 bases, with 11 bases spanning the gap. Per the germline V gene, CDR1 is SGHAT and CDR2 is FQNNGV. The CDR3 covers 15 residues. The material sequenced was peripheral blood. This receptor was taken from a man aged 25-45 years with Graves' ophthalmopathy. The chain has TRBV11-2 and TRBJ2-4, with no clear D. The CDR3 loop is CASSLWPRHKNIQYF. As DNA, the CDR3 is TGTGCCAGCAGCTTATGGCCTAGACACAAAAACATTCAGTACTTC. Variable domain in full (rest from reference TRBV11-2 and TRBJ2-4): EAGVAQSPRYKIIEKRQSVAFWCNPISGHATLYWYQQILGQGPKLLIQFQNNGVVDDSQLPKDRFSAERLKGVDSTLKIQPAKLEDSAVYLCASSLWPRHKNIQYFGAGTRLSVL.